These 16 T cell receptor beta chains were sequenced from one sample in a study of blood T cell repertoires in COVID-19. Repertoires were generated with immunoSEQ multiplex PCR, while TCRdb's copy carries only in-frame clones and drops some. The sample carries roughly 160,000 clones, about 80% recorded once. What was sequenced was PBMCs or T cells enriched from blood (not recorded which). These TCRs come from a woman aged 70 to 79 in a cohort exposed to, infected with or recovered from COVID-19 (not recorded which).

V is TRBV3-1 (or the pseudogene TRBV3-2) and J is TRBJ2-5, with 8 bases identical to TRBD2. This CDR3 is 15 amino acids long. In germline, CDR1 is LGHDT, CDR2 YNNKEL (reference sequence). V gave up 4 bases and J gave up 2 bases; unmatched junction bases: 6. The chain's CDR3 is CASSLPGLGQETQYF. CDR3 nucleotide sequence: TGTGCCAGCAGCCTCCCGGGACTAGGGCAAGAGACCCAGTACTTC.

For this clone: One end of the junction is discordant with germline, which a read error may explain. V is TRBV5-1 and J is TRBJ2-4, with a possible D match to TRBD1 (6 bases). This CDR3 is 13 amino acids long. The V gene's germline CDR1 is SGHRS and CDR2 YFSETQ. CDR3 residues: CASSIGDTGFWVF. The CDR3 DNA reads as TGCGCCAGCAGCATAGGGGACACTGGCTTCTGGGTGTTC.

This chain uses TRBV24-1 with TRBJ2-4, with D tentatively TRBD2 (5 bases). Germline V gives CDR1 KGHDR, CDR2 SFDVKD. Trimming stripped 3 bases from V and 5 bases from J, with 16 bases between. CDR3 length: 16 residues. CDR3 in DNA: TGTGCCACCAGTGATGGGGAGCTTGCTAGCCAAAACATTCAGTACTTC. This sequence encodes CATSDGELASQNIQYF.

This rearrangement joins TRBV15 to TRBJ2-3; 11 bases agree with TRBD2. CDR1 is LNHNV and CDR2 is YYDKDF in the germline V gene (reference sequence). CDR3 length: 13 residues. V lost 8 bases and J lost 4; bases outside the gene matches: 2. The CDR3 sequence is CATRLAGPDTQYF. In DNA, the CDR3 is TGTGCCACCCGACTAGCGGGACCAGATACGCAGTATTTT.

The CDR3 loop is CATDRDSSSGNTIYF. CDR3 nucleotides: TGTGCCACCGACCGGGACAGCAGCTCTGGAAACACCATATATTTT. V usage is TRBV6-5 and J usage is TRBJ1-3, with TRBD1 matching over 7 bases. Unmatched junction bases numbered 9, after V lost 10 bases and J lost 0 bases. Germline V lookup: CDR1 MNHEY, CDR2 SVGAGI. This CDR3 has 15 residues.

V and J are TRBV4-3 and TRBJ1-4; D is unclear. Germline CDR1 is LGHNA and CDR2 is YSLEER. The CDR3 extends over 17 amino acids. The V gene lost 3 bases and the J gene lost 0 bases, with 14 bases spanning the gap. CDR3 sequence (DNA): TGCGCCAGCAGCCAGCTCCCGGTCATTACAACTAATGAAAAACTGTTTTTT. Protein product: CASSQLPVITTNEKLFF.

The chain is built from TRBV9 and TRBJ2-7; D might be TRBD2 (6 bases). The germline gives CDR1 SGDLS, CDR2 YYNGEE. The CDR3 extends over 19 amino acids. The V and J ends lost 5 bases and 3 bases respectively, with 30 bases between them. The CDR3 spells CASRVGGLATLHLGYEQYF. The DNA for the CDR3 is TGTGCCAGCAGAGTGGGGGGTCTAGCGACCCTTCACTTGGGCTACGAGCAGTACTTC.

This chain connects TRBV18 to TRBJ2-3; D is perhaps TRBD2 (6 bases). Germline V gene data show CDR1 as KGHSH and CDR2 as LQKENI. The CDR3 runs to 14 residues. Deletions cut 5 bases from V and 4 bases from J, with 13 bases between. The CDR3 DNA is TGTGCCAGCTCAGGCGGGGTACTCCCAGATACGCAGTATTTT. Its protein product is CASSGGVLPDTQYF.

The V call is TRBV19, the J call TRBJ1-1; 7 nucleotides match TRBD1. V shed 2 bases and J 4 bases; nucleotides not matched to a gene: 7. CDR1 and CDR2 (germline): LNHDA, SQIVND (reference sequence). This CDR3 has 15 residues. DNA for the CDR3: TGTGCCAGTAGTATACCGGGACAGCTGAGCACTGAAGCTTTCTTT. This sequence encodes CASSIPGQLSTEAFF.

V usage is TRBV2 and J usage is TRBJ2-6; D is perhaps TRBD2 (6 bases). CDR3 size: 16 residues. The V end was cut by 2 bases, the J end by 0 bases, with 8 bases between. Germline CDR1 SNHLY, CDR2 FYNNEI. Here the CDR3 reads CASSELGGSGANVLTF. CDR3 nucleotide sequence: TGTGCCAGCAGTGAACTGGGAGGCTCTGGGGCCAACGTCCTGACTTTC.

The rearrangement joins TRBV7-3 to TRBJ2-1; tentative D call: TRBD2 (5 bases). Trimming removed 5 bases at V and 12 bases at J, with 14 bases between. This CDR3 has 12 amino acids. The germline V gene encodes CDR1 SGHTA and CDR2 FQGTGA. Here the CDR3 reads CASSPGLGRQFF. CDR3 coding DNA: TGTGCCAGCAGCCCAGGACTGGGCCGGCAGTTCTTC.

V and J are TRBV20-1 and TRBJ1-1; possible D gene TRBD1, 5 bases. Germline values: CDR1 DFQATT, CDR2 SNEGSKA (reference sequence). CDR3 length: 11 amino acids. The CDR3 reads CRAGSRTEAFF. CDR3 nucleotide sequence: TGCAGGGCAGGGTCTCGGACTGAAGCTTTCTTT.

CDR3 nucleotides: TGTGCCAGCTCACCCGGGGCAGGGGAGCGAGCAGCTTTCTTT. This gives the protein CASSPGAGERAAFF. This chain connects TRBV18 to TRBJ1-1, with D possibly matching TRBD1 (6 bases). The germline CDR1 and CDR2 sequences are KGHSH and LQKENI. CDR3 length equals 14 residues. The germline V and J ends were trimmed by 3 bases and 10 bases, with 18 bases remaining between them. Based on the CDR3 plus reference TRBV18 and TRBJ1-1, the full variable domain is NAGVMQNPRHLVRRRGQEARLRCSPMKGHSHVYWYRQLPEEGLKFMVYLQKENIIDESGMPKERFSAEFPKEGPSILRIQQVVRGDSAAYFCASSPGAGERAAFFGQGTRLTVV.

The chain joins TRBV6-1 to TRBJ1-2; D gene unclear. The CDR3 loop spans 15 amino acids. Germline V lookup: CDR1 MNHNS, CDR2 SASEGT. Trimming removed 0 bases at V and 4 bases at J, with 12 bases between. CDR3 nucleotides: TGTGCCAGCAGTGAAGCGCACGGAGAAAGCTATGGCTACACCTTC. The encoded protein is CASSEAHGESYGYTF.

The chain couples TRBV6-1 to TRBJ2-7, with a weak D call TRBD2 (5 bases). CDR3 length: 16 residues. The V end was cut by 1 base, the J end by 2 bases, with 15 bases between. CDR1 and CDR2 (germline): MNHNS, SASEGT. CDR3 protein: CASSEGLADLPYEQYF. The CDR3 nucleotides are TGTGCCAGCAGTGAAGGCCTAGCCGATCTTCCCTACGAGCAGTACTTC.

The CDR3, as DNA: TGTGCCAGCAGTGAAGGGACAGGGGTCACCGGGGAGCTGTTTTTT. It translates to CASSEGTGVTGELFF. The genes are TRBV2 and TRBJ2-2; 9 positions match TRBD1. CDR1 is SNHLY and CDR2 is FYNNEI in the germline V gene. This CDR3 is 15 amino acids long. V lost 1 base to trimming and J lost 4 bases; unmatched junction nucleotides: 1.